One T cell receptor (beta chain) is described in this entry. The sample belongs to a study of response to subunit inactivated influenza vaccine. TCRdb reprocessed the RT-PCR reads via MiXCR and lists one record per CDR3 protein. The top ten clones hold around 10% of a sample with 450,000 to 700,000 distinct CDR3 sequences, around 15% of them seen once. The CDR3 runs to 14 residues. Trimming took off 3 bases at V and 3 bases at J, with 12 bases between the two ends. Looked up from germline, CDR1 is LGHDT and CDR2 is YNNKEL (reference sequence). The input for sequencing was PBMCs from blood, taken 11 to 12 days after vaccination. This rearrangement joins TRBV3-1 to TRBJ2-7, with a weak D call TRBD2 (6 bases). The sequence was obtained from a man aged 45 to 65 who received an inactivated influenza vaccine. CDR3 protein: CASSHAGLRYEQYF. Here the CDR3 DNA reads TGTGCCAGCAGCCACGCGGGACTCCGCTACGAGCAGTACTTC.